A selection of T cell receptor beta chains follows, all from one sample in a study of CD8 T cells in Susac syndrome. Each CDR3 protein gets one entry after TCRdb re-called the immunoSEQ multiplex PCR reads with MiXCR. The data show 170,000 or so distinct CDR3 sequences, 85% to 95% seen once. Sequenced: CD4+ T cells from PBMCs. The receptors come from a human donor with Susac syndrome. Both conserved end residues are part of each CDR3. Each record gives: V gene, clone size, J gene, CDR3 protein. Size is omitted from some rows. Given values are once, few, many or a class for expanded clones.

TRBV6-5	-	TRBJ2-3	CASSYSAWGVSTDTQYF
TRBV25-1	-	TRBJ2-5	CASSGRTEEETQYF
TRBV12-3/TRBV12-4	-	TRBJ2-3	CASSPDHPTDTQYF
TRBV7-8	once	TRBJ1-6	CASSLNRDRGLSPLHF
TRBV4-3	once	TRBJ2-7	CASSQRQGQRQYF
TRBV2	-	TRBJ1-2	CASSEQGQGADGYTF
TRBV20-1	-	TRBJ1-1	CSARDPGGAFF
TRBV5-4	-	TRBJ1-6	CASSFDRGHSPLHF
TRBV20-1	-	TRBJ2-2	CSARDWNGGAVGELFF
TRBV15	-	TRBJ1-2	CATSPDRSYGYTF
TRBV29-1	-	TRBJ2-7	CSAWDRGPYEQYF
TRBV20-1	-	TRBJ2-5	CSARLTTTETQYF
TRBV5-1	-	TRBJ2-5	CASSRTSGWGTQYF
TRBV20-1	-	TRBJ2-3	CSDTDPGQGTDTQYF
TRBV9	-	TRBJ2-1	CASSVAGGASYNEQFF
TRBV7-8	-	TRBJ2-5	CASSLDWGFLETQYF